This T cell receptor beta chain is from a study of blood T cells in healthy people across ages. At the level of the study: Per two T cells, template switching captured roughly one barcoded beta molecule.

The junction had 3 bases not matched to a gene; V was cut back by 4 bases and J by 4 bases. The CDR3 loop spans 14 amino acids. Germline assignment: CDR1 MNHNS and CDR2 SASEGT. A second roughly 6 to 11 cycle PCR used barcoded and J-beta primers. TCRdb reprocessed the 5' RACE reads via MiXCR and lists one record per CDR3 protein. This table has roughly 800,000 distinct CDR3 sequences, under 40% appearing once. This receptor was obtained from a man younger than 35 in good health. This chain links TRBV6-1 with TRBJ1-5; 8 bases match TRBD1. Input material: blood. The CDR3 here is CASSGDRGNQPQHF. CDR3 nucleotides: TGTGCCAGCAGTGGCGACAGGGGAAATCAGCCCCAGCATTTT.